A single sample is the source of the 27 T cell receptor beta chains below, sequenced in a study of identifying expanded T cells in peripheral blood. Method: immunoSEQ multiplex PCR; TCRdb's copy keeps in-frame clones and lacks some. Among roughly 81,000 clones listed, less than 90% were seen once. Sequencing was done on a sample of blood. Every receptor here comes from a person aged 18-69 years in good health.

The gene calls are TRBV30 and TRBJ2-1; the match to TRBD1 covers 8 bases. Germline CDR1 reads GTSNPN; CDR2 reads SVGIG (reference sequence). After removal of 0 bases from V and 4 bases from J, the junction contained 5 bases not matched to a gene. This CDR3 region has 15 residues. CDR3 loop: CAWSVLDRDYNEQFF. The CDR3 nucleotides are TGTGCCTGGAGTGTACTGGACAGGGATTACAATGAGCAGTTCTTC. Together with reference TRBV30 and TRBJ2-1, the CDR3 gives the full variable domain: SQTIHQWPATLVQPVGSPLSLECTVEGTSNPNLYWYRQAAGRGLQLLFYSVGIGQISSEVPQNLSASRPQDRQFILSSKKLLLSDSGFYLCAWSVLDRDYNEQFFGPGTRLTVL.

This chain links TRBV18 with TRBJ1-2, with D perhaps TRBD1 (5 bases). V shed 3 bases and J shed 7 bases, with 15 bases lying between them. Germline lookup yields CDR1 KGHSH and CDR2 LQKENI. This CDR3 is built from 14 residues. The DNA of the CDR3 is TGTGCCAGCTCACCTTCACATGGGAGGGGTGGCTACACCTTC. This translates into CASSPSHGRGGYTF.

The chain couples TRBV7-8 to TRBJ2-3; 7 positions match TRBD2. Germline V gene data show CDR1 as SGHVS and CDR2 as FQNEAQ. This CDR3 comprises 15 residues. V shed 1 base, J shed 3 bases, and the junction held 4 bases outside the gene matches. The CDR3 nucleotides read TGTGCCAGCAGCTTAGGCGGGAGTTTTACAGATACGCAGTATTTT. It yields the protein CASSLGGSFTDTQYF.

This chain joins TRBV5-6 and TRBJ1-2; D unresolved. In germline, CDR1 is SGHDT, CDR2 YYEEEE. The CDR3 spans 13 residues. Between the trimmed V and J ends, which lost 3 bases and 4 bases, there was a span of 10 bases. The CDR3 sequence is CASSSRTGYGYTF. In nucleotides, the CDR3 is TGTGCCAGCAGCTCCCGGACGGGCTATGGCTACACCTTC.

The V call is TRBV6-5, the J call TRBJ1-2; D possibly corresponds to TRBD1 (5 bases). The CDR3 is 12 amino acids. Per germline, CDR1 MNHEY and CDR2 SVGAGI. V shed 6 bases and J shed 8 bases, with 13 bases lying between them. CDR3 sequence reads: CASSTPGEGYTF. CDR3 coding DNA: TGTGCCAGCAGCACTCCGGGGGAGGGCTACACCTTC.

The chain links TRBV19 to TRBJ2-7, with 7 bases matching TRBD1. J lost 1 base, V lost 3 bases, and 12 bases had no gene match. The CDR3 loop spans 17 amino acids. CDR1 LNHDA and CDR2 SQIVND come from the germline V gene (reference sequence). The CDR3 loop is CASSIMVKGAMSYEQYF. Here the CDR3 DNA reads TGTGCCAGTAGTATCATGGTGAAGGGGGCTATGTCCTACGAGCAGTACTTC.

The chain combines TRBV19 with TRBJ2-2; 7 positions agree with TRBD1. CDR1 and CDR2 from the germline V gene are LNHDA and SQIVND (reference sequence). The CDR3 consists of 17 residues. V shed 3 bases, J shed 5 bases, and the junction held 12 bases outside the gene matches. This CDR3 reads CASSIIKGAIRTGELFF. CDR3 DNA sequence: TGTGCCAGTAGTATTATAAAGGGGGCGATTAGAACCGGGGAGCTGTTTTTT. The full variable domain, completed using reference TRBV19 and TRBJ2-2, is DGGITQSPKYLFRKEGQNVTLSCEQNLNHDAMYWYRQDPGQGLRLIYYSQIVNDFQKGDIAEGYSVSREKKESFPLTVTSAQKNPTAFYLCASSIIKGAIRTGELFFGEGSRLTVL.

The gene calls are TRBV27 and TRBJ1-1; tentative D call: TRBD1 (6 bases). The V gene's germline CDR1 is MNHEY and CDR2 SMNVEV (reference sequence). The CDR3 is 17 amino acids. The V gene lost 0 bases and the J gene lost 6 bases, with 20 bases spanning the gap. CDR3 nucleotides: TGTGCCAGCAGTTTATCCCCCCGACCCAGGGGTCGCGCTGAAGCTTTCTTT. This sequence encodes CASSLSPRPRGRAEAFF.

The chain is built from TRBV13 and TRBJ2-2; 12 nucleotides agree with TRBD2. Germline V gene data show CDR1 as PRHDT and CDR2 as FYEKMQ (reference sequence). V was clipped by 5 bases and J by 6 bases; unmatched bases: 13. CDR3 length: 18 residues. The CDR3 reads CASSGLGLAGPRAGELFF. The CDR3 DNA sequence: TGTGCCAGCAGCGGACTCGGACTAGCGGGGCCACGGGCCGGGGAGCTGTTTTTT.

V usage is TRBV25-1 and J usage is TRBJ2-5; D is possibly TRBD2 (6 bases). The CDR3 totals 14 residues. Germline CDR1 is MGHDK and CDR2 is SYGVNS. The V gene lost 8 bases and the J gene lost 5 bases, with 18 bases spanning the gap. CDR3 coding DNA: TGTGCCAGCCGCGGGGTGGGGTTTGTGGAGACCCAGTACTTC. It encodes CASRGVGFVETQYF. The whole variable domain, remainder taken from reference TRBV25-1 and TRBJ2-5, is EADIYQTPRYLVIGTGKKITLECSQTMGHDKMYWYQQDPGMELHLIHYSYGVNSTEKGDLSSESTVSRIRTEHFPLTLESARPSHTSQYLCASRGVGFVETQYFGPGTRLLVL.

The CDR3 DNA is TGTGCCATCAGTGAGTCGGGGCAAACCTCCTACAATGAGCAGTTCTTC. Translation gives CAISESGQTSYNEQFF. The chain carries TRBV10-3 and TRBJ2-1; D might be TRBD1 (5 bases). Trimming took 0 bases from V and 0 from J, leaving 9 bases between them. Looked up from germline, CDR1 is ENHRY and CDR2 is SYGVKD. There are 16 residues in the CDR3.

The V call is TRBV28, the J call TRBJ2-7; D is uncertain. The length of the CDR3 is 14 residues. V lost 4 bases to trimming and J lost 3 bases, with 13 bases between them. Germline V gene sequence: CDR1 MDHEN, CDR2 SYDVKM. In DNA form, the CDR3 reads TGTGCCAGCAGTTCACCTACGAAGTTCTACGAGCAGTACTTC. Translation: CASSSPTKFYEQYF.

The V and J genes are TRBV6-5 and TRBJ1-2; 9 nucleotides match TRBD1. The ends lost 4 bases at V and 3 bases at J; junction bases unmatched: 6. The CDR3 loop spans 15 amino acids. The germline V gene encodes CDR1 MNHEY and CDR2 SVGAGI. CDR3 sequence: CASSFNRDRDYGYTF. The CDR3 bases are TGTGCCAGCAGTTTTAATCGGGACAGGGACTATGGCTACACCTTC.

This rearrangement joins TRBV7-9 to TRBJ1-5; 7 bases are a match to TRBD1. Trimming at V came to 1 base and at J to 5 bases, leaving 8 bases not matched to a gene. Germline V gene sequence: CDR1 SEHNR, CDR2 FQNEAQ (reference sequence). CDR3 length: 16 residues. CDR3 sequence (DNA): TGTGCCAGCAGCTTAGTTAGGGGGCCCTCACATCAGCCCCAGCATTTT. This translates into CASSLVRGPSHQPQHF.

V is TRBV4-1 and J is TRBJ2-7, with D perhaps TRBD1 or TRBD2 (5 bases each). V shed 1 base and J shed 5 bases, with 9 bases lying between them. The CDR3 length is 13 residues. Germline CDR1 is MGHRA and CDR2 is YSYEKL. This CDR3 reads CASSQGRDDEQYF. The CDR3 coding sequence is TGCGCCAGCAGCCAAGGTCGGGACGACGAGCAGTACTTC.

This chain joins TRBV6-6 and TRBJ2-3; the D is unclear. CDR1 is MNHNY, CDR2 SVGAGI, per germline (reference sequence). The CDR3 runs to 11 residues. V lost 6 bases, J lost 5 bases, and 6 bases lay in between. This CDR3 is CASSLRDTQYF. The CDR3 coding sequence is TGTGCCAGCAGCCTTAGAGATACGCAGTATTTT.

This clone appeared once. The chain couples TRBV28 to TRBJ2-3; a possible D gene is TRBD2 (5 bases). The ends were cut back, 6 bases at V and 0 bases at J, with 16 bases in the middle. The CDR3 runs to 16 residues. Germline CDR1 MDHEN, CDR2 SYDVKM. The CDR3 region is CASRGTRAASTDTQYF. The CDR3 DNA reads TGTGCCAGCAGGGGTACTAGGGCGGCTAGCACAGATACGCAGTATTTT.

In this sample, this clone turned up once. The DNA of the CDR3 is TGTGCCAGCTCACGGGGTGCCAGGGATGAAAAACTGTTTTTT. Translated, it gives CASSRGARDEKLFF. The chain joins TRBV19 to TRBJ1-4; tentatively, D is TRBD1 (5 bases). V lost 9 bases to trimming and J lost 6 bases, with 17 bases between them. Germline V gene data show CDR1 as LNHDA and CDR2 as SQIVND (reference sequence). There are 14 residues in the CDR3.

The rearrangement links TRBV29-1 to TRBJ2-5; TRBD1 matches at 8 bases. V was pared by 7 bases and J by 2 bases, with 9 bases of the junction left unmatched. CDR3 length: 14 residues. Germline V gene sequence: CDR1 SQVTM, CDR2 ANQGSEA. The CDR3 is CSALDRGPQETQYF. The CDR3 nucleotides read TGCAGCGCCCTCGACAGGGGACCGCAAGAGACCCAGTACTTC.

The chain joins TRBV6-6 to TRBJ2-7, with no clear D. Germline V lookup: CDR1 MNHNY, CDR2 SVGAGI (reference sequence). V shed 2 bases and J shed 0 bases, with 8 bases lying between them. This CDR3 comprises 14 residues. The CDR3 loop is CASSYGWSSYEQYF. In DNA, the CDR3 is TGTGCCAGCAGTTACGGTTGGAGCTCCTACGAGCAGTACTTC.

V is TRBV18 and J is TRBJ1-4; 7 bases map to TRBD1. V shed 5 bases and J 7 bases; nucleotides not matched to a gene: 7. The CDR3 loop spans 14 amino acids. From germline, CDR1 is KGHSH and CDR2 LQKENI. The CDR3 region is CASSTQGGVEKLFF. For the CDR3, the DNA is TGTGCCAGCTCAACCCAGGGGGGAGTTGAAAAACTGTTTTTT.

The chain joins TRBV6-1 to TRBJ2-7; 8 bases map to TRBD1. CDR1 MNHNS and CDR2 SASEGT come from the germline V gene. The CDR3 extends over 15 amino acids. The ends lost 4 bases at V and 0 bases at J; junction bases unmatched: 5. The CDR3 nucleotides are TGTGCCAGCAGTGGGGGACAGGTGAGCTCCTACGAGCAGTACTTC. Translating it yields CASSGGQVSSYEQYF.

The CDR3 nucleotides read TGTGCCAGTAGTATAGAGGGGGCGGAGGGTTTGAACACTGAAGCTTTCTTT. Translating gives CASSIEGAEGLNTEAFF. V gene TRBV19 combines with J gene TRBJ1-1; D is perhaps TRBD1 (6 bases). Germline V CDR1 and CDR2: LNHDA, SQIVND (reference sequence). The CDR3 runs to 17 residues. The V and J ends lost 0 bases and 0 bases respectively, with 14 bases between them.

V is TRBV6-1 and J is TRBJ1-2; tentative D call: TRBD1 (5 bases). This CDR3 spans 12 amino acids. Trimming shortened V by 8 bases and J by 6 bases, and 13 bases separated the two germline ends. CDR1 is MNHNS, CDR2 SASEGT, per germline. CDR3 protein: CASSPQGNGYTF. CDR3 DNA sequence: TGTGCCAGCTCGCCTCAGGGAAATGGCTACACCTTC.

The rearrangement joins TRBV1 to TRBJ2-5; TRBD1, the table's D call, lacks a check against the DNA. TRBV1 is described as a pseudogene. The CDR3 extends over 15 amino acids. CDR3 residues: CTSSQEAGRRETQYF. The CDR3 DNA follows: TGCACCAGCAGCCAAGAGGCAGGGCGGCGGGAGACCCAGTACTTC.

V gene TRBV28 combines with J gene TRBJ2-7; the D is unclear. V was clipped by 6 bases and J by 2 bases, with 20 bases between them. CDR1 and CDR2 (germline): MDHEN, SYDVKM. This CDR3 is built from 16 residues. The DNA of the CDR3 is TGTGCCAGCAGAATGGCCCCAATGCCAACACCCTACGAGCAGTACTTC. Protein sequence: CASRMAPMPTPYEQYF.

CDR3 DNA sequence: TGCGCCAGCAGTGAGCCGGGACAGGGGGGCCGGGAGACCCAGTACTTC. This codes for CASSEPGQGGRETQYF. The J gene is TRBJ2-5, the V gene TRBV10-1, with 11 nucleotides matching TRBD1. The CDR3 totals 16 residues. The ends lost 2 bases at V and 5 bases at J; junction bases unmatched: 7. CDR1 and CDR2 (germline): WNHNN, SYGVQD (reference sequence).